Below, 22 T cell receptor beta chains from the same sample are listed, as sequenced in a study of blood T cell dynamics during melanoma immunotherapy. The data were produced by immunoSEQ multiplex PCR, yet TCRdb's version contains in-frame clones alone and is incomplete. The sample has 13,000 or so clones, roughly 86% seen once; the top ten hold approximately 3.5%. Time point meaning: pre-treatment baseline. Sequenced here: blood, sampled from a patient treated with checkpoint blockade. The receptors derive from a human donor with melanoma.

In its sample, this clone was seen once. The V call is TRBV9, the J call TRBJ1-4; possible D gene TRBD1, 5 bases. V was shortened by 0 bases and J by 4 bases, with 13 bases between the two germline ends. Germline CDR1 and CDR2: SGDLS and YYNGEE. The CDR3 length is 16 residues. For the CDR3, the DNA is TGTGCCAGCAGCGTAGGCGTGGGGCAGATTAATGAAAAACTGTTTTTT. Amino acid sequence: CASSVGVGQINEKLFF.

The rearrangement uses TRBV19 and TRBJ2-3, with D perhaps being TRBD1 or TRBD2 (6 bases each). V dropped 4 bases and J dropped 0 bases, with 11 bases sitting between them. The CDR3 consists of 15 residues. Germline V gives CDR1 LNHDA, CDR2 SQIVND (reference sequence). Written as DNA, the CDR3 is TGTGCCAGTAGTAAAGGGGGGCAGAGCACAGATACGCAGTATTTT. Its protein is CASSKGGQSTDTQYF.

The V gene is TRBV18, the J gene TRBJ1-1; unclear D gene. This CDR3 is 13 amino acids long. Germline V gives CDR1 KGHSH, CDR2 LQKENI. Trimming stripped 4 bases from V and 0 bases from J, with 6 bases between. The CDR3 DNA reads as TGTGCCAGCTCACAAGGATTGAACACTGAAGCTTTCTTT. Protein sequence: CASSQGLNTEAFF.

The chain recombines TRBV7-9 with TRBJ2-3, with 11 nucleotides matching TRBD2. CDR3 size: 16 residues. Germline V gene sequence: CDR1 SEHNR, CDR2 FQNEAQ (reference sequence). The V segment lost 5 bases and the J segment 3 bases; nucleotides outside the gene matches: 7. The CDR3 is CASSPTSGSGTDTQYF. In DNA form, the CDR3 reads TGTGCCAGCAGCCCTACTAGCGGGAGTGGAACAGATACGCAGTATTTT. The full variable domain, with the rest looked up from reference TRBV7-9 and TRBJ2-3, is DTGVSQNPRHKITKRGQNVTFRCDPISEHNRLYWYRQTLGQGPEFLTYFQNEAQLEKSRLLSDRFSAERPKGSFSTLEIQRTEQGDSAMYLCASSPTSGSGTDTQYFGPGTRLTVL.

The CDR3 region has the DNA TGCGCCAGCAGTGGACCGCTTACCTACGAGCAGTACTTC. Encoded protein: CASSGPLTYEQYF. This sequence joins TRBV23-1 and TRBJ2-7; D is ambiguous. TRBV23-1 is an open reading frame whose function is uncertain. The CDR3 consists of 13 residues. V was cut by 5 bases and J by 2 bases, with 10 bases left in between.

This chain links TRBV7-2 with TRBJ2-1; D gene ambiguous. This CDR3 is built from 15 residues. Germline-derived CDR1 and CDR2 are SGHTA and FQGNSA. V was pared by 1 base and J by 4 bases, with 11 bases between. The CDR3 loop is CASSLEAAIYNEQFF. In DNA form, the CDR3 reads TGTGCCAGCAGCTTAGAGGCTGCTATTTACAATGAGCAGTTCTTC.

The CDR3 loop reads CASSDTINQPQHF. CDR3 DNA: TGCGCCAGCAGTGACACTATCAATCAGCCCCAGCATTTT. The V gene is TRBV10-1, the J gene TRBJ1-5; D ambiguous. V gave up 3 bases and J gave up 3 bases, with 6 bases separating them. The CDR3 contains 13 residues. Per the germline V gene, CDR1 is WNHNN and CDR2 is SYGVQD (reference sequence).

The genes are TRBV5-6 and TRBJ2-7; 9 bases are shared with TRBD2. Trimming took 0 bases from V and 7 from J; bases not matched to a gene: 11. The CDR3 spans 16 residues. CDR1 and CDR2 from the germline V gene are SGHDT and YYEEEE. The CDR3 DNA follows: TGTGCCAGCAGCTTGGGGGTGAGCGGGAGGTATGGGGAGCAGTACTTC. Protein sequence: CASSLGVSGRYGEQYF.

The gene calls are TRBV30 and TRBJ2-7, with D maybe TRBD2 (5 bases). V lost 0 bases, J lost 6 bases, and 9 bases lay in between. This CDR3 region has 12 residues. Germline loops: CDR1 GTSNPN, CDR2 SVGIG (reference sequence). CDR3 DNA sequence: TGTGCCTGGAGTGTAGGTGGAGGCGAGCAGTACTTC. Amino acid sequence: CAWSVGGGEQYF.

This clone has a single count. The chain links TRBV6-5 to TRBJ1-5, with D possibly matching TRBD1 (6 bases). Germline CDR1 reads MNHEY; CDR2 reads SVGAGI. The CDR3 spans 15 residues. V was cut by 5 bases and J by 2 bases, with 13 bases left in between. The CDR3 protein is CASSTLRGGNQPQHF. In nucleotides, the CDR3 is TGTGCCAGCAGTACTCTGAGGGGGGGCAATCAGCCCCAGCATTTT.

This clone appeared a single time. J is TRBJ1-5 and V is TRBV6-5, with D uncertain. Germline CDR1 reads MNHEY; CDR2 reads SVGAGI. V lost 7 bases to trimming and J lost 4 bases, with 11 bases between them. CDR3 size: 13 residues. The CDR3 loop is CASIRGSNQPQHF. CDR3 nucleotide sequence: TGTGCCAGCATCCGCGGGTCAAATCAGCCCCAGCATTTT.

V gene TRBV6-6 combines with J gene TRBJ2-7; TRBD2 agrees at 11 bases. This CDR3 has 14 amino acids. The V segment lost 2 bases and the J segment 4 bases; nucleotides outside the gene matches: 1. The V gene's germline CDR1 is MNHNY and CDR2 SVGAGI (reference sequence). The CDR3: CASSYTSGSYEQYF. CDR3 nucleotide sequence: TGTGCCAGCAGTTACACTAGCGGGAGTTACGAGCAGTACTTC.

This clone was seen only a few times. The chain links TRBV19 to TRBJ2-7; 10 nucleotides align to TRBD2. Trimming took 1 base from V and 6 from J; bases not matched to a gene: 12. Per germline, CDR1 LNHDA and CDR2 SQIVND (reference sequence). The CDR3 is 17 residues long. This CDR3 reads CASSIGAARLAGVEQYF. CDR3 sequence (DNA): TGTGCCAGTAGTATAGGAGCGGCGAGGCTAGCGGGAGTCGAGCAGTACTTC.

The chain uses TRBV5-4 and TRBJ2-3, with TRBD2 identical over 9 bases. The CDR3 is made up of 16 amino acids. The germline gives CDR1 SGHNT, CDR2 YYREEE (reference sequence). The trim removed 0 bases at V and 4 bases at J, leaving 6 bases unmatched. CDR3 sequence: CASSLGVAGAPDTQYF. CDR3 sequence (DNA): TGTGCCAGCAGCTTGGGGGTAGCGGGAGCCCCAGATACGCAGTATTTT.

The chain recombines TRBV2 with TRBJ1-4, with 7 bases aligning to TRBD1. Germline CDR1 SNHLY, CDR2 FYNNEI. With V trimmed by 6 bases and J by 6 bases, 10 bases remained unmatched. This CDR3 is 15 amino acids long. The CDR3 DNA sequence: TGTGCCAGCAGAGCTAATTCCGGGACAGATGAAAAACTGTTTTTT. Translation: CASRANSGTDEKLFF.

This chain connects TRBV25-1 to TRBJ2-3; 8 bases agree with TRBD2. CDR1 is MGHDK and CDR2 is SYGVNS in the germline V gene. This CDR3 has 17 residues. Unmatched junction bases numbered 9, after V lost 4 bases and J lost 0 bases. The CDR3 nucleotides read TGTGCCAGCAGTGGATCTAGCGGGCACCCTAGCACAGATACGCAGTATTTT. Translated, it gives CASSGSSGHPSTDTQYF.

This clone was found a few times. The chain combines TRBV18 with TRBJ1-1; D gene ambiguous. This CDR3 region has 14 residues. CDR1 is KGHSH, CDR2 LQKENI, per germline. Trimming pared 1 base from V and 1 base from J, leaving 7 bases between. The CDR3 sequence is CASSPRYENTEAFF. The CDR3 DNA follows: TGTGCCAGCTCACCACGGTACGAGAACACTGAAGCTTTCTTT.

The chain has TRBV19 and TRBJ2-7; 7 bases agree with TRBD1. The CDR3 is 14 amino acids. Per germline, CDR1 LNHDA and CDR2 SQIVND (reference sequence). The ends lost 6 bases at V and 7 bases at J; junction bases unmatched: 12. The CDR3 coding sequence is TGTGCCAGTAGCCTCAGACAGGGATCGGGGGAGCAGTACTTC. Amino acids: CASSLRQGSGEQYF.

The CDR3 here is CASSWTGGAVSNQPQHF. CDR3 in DNA: TGTGCCAGTAGTTGGACAGGGGGCGCCGTTAGCAATCAGCCCCAGCATTTT. This sequence joins TRBV19 and TRBJ1-5, with 11 bases fitting TRBD1. Trimming at V came to 5 bases and at J to 0 bases, leaving 6 bases not matched to a gene. CDR1 and CDR2 (germline): LNHDA, SQIVND (reference sequence). The CDR3 totals 17 residues. The whole variable domain, remainder taken from reference TRBV19 and TRBJ1-5, is DGGITQSPKYLFRKEGQNVTLSCEQNLNHDAMYWYRQDPGQGLRLIYYSQIVNDFQKGDIAEGYSVSREKKESFPLTVTSAQKNPTAFYLCASSWTGGAVSNQPQHFGDGTRLSIL.

The sample holds a few counts of this clone. The V call is TRBV5-5, the J call TRBJ1-1; 10 bases map to TRBD1. With V trimmed by 9 bases and J by 5 bases, 13 bases remained unmatched. Germline CDR1 reads SGHKS; CDR2 reads YYEKEE (reference sequence). The CDR3 sequence is 15 residues long. CDR3 loop: CATYSTGQGSTEAFF. CDR3 DNA: TGTGCCACTTACTCGACGGGACAGGGGAGTACTGAAGCTTTCTTT.

The chain is built from TRBV10-1 and TRBJ2-1, with TRBD1 identical over 9 bases. The junction had 6 bases not matched to a gene; V was cut back by 2 bases and J by 10 bases. Germline CDR1 and CDR2: WNHNN and SYGVQD (reference sequence). There are 14 residues in the CDR3. The CDR3 reads CASSEGWTGEEQFF. The CDR3 DNA sequence: TGCGCCAGCAGTGAGGGATGGACAGGGGAGGAGCAGTTCTTC.

V and J are TRBV27 and TRBJ2-1; 7 nucleotides agree with TRBD2. CDR1 MNHEY and CDR2 SMNVEV come from the germline V gene (reference sequence). With 5 bases clipped from V and 4 bases from J, the junction kept 5 bases outside the gene matches. This CDR3 contains 14 residues. CDR3 loop: CASSQSAGYNEQFF. CDR3 sequence (DNA): TGTGCCAGCAGTCAGTCAGCGGGATACAATGAGCAGTTCTTC.